This is a list of T cell receptor beta chains from one sample in a study of shared clonotypes between healthy human individuals. Sequencing was performed with immunoSEQ multiplex PCR; in TCRdb, only in-frame clones are kept and a portion is missing. The sample includes some 790,000 clones, 72% seen only once; the top ten take under 2%. Sequencing used memory CD4+ T cells sorted from blood. The receptors derive from a woman aged 30 to 39 in good health. CDR3s include the opening cysteine and the closing phenylalanine or tryptophan. The order of the fields is V gene, clone size, D gene, J gene, CDR3 DNA, CDR3 protein. A D gene is named only where the DNA matches it firmly. Size tells how often a clone was seen (once, few, many) or the class of an expanded clone, and some rows leave it out.

TRBV5-1,NA,TRBD2,TRBJ2-5,TGCGCCAGCAGCTTAGGGACTAGCGGGAGTGAGACCCAGTACTTC,CASSLGTSGSETQYF
TRBV29-1,NA,TRBD2,TRBJ2-1,TGCAGCGTCAGCGGGAGTCTCTACAATGAGCAGTTCTTC,CSVSGSLYNEQFF
TRBV6-5,NA,TRBD2,TRBJ2-2,TGTGCCAGCAGTTCTCAGCGGGAGACCGGGGAGCTGTTTTTT,CASSSQRETGELFF
TRBV29-1,many,NA,TRBJ1-2,TGCAGCGTTACAGAGAACTATGGCTACACCTTC,CSVTENYGYTF
TRBV10-3,NA,NA,TRBJ2-5,TGTGCCATCAGTGATCAAGAGACCCAGTACTTC,CAISDQETQYF
TRBV7-2,NA,NA,TRBJ1-3,TGTGCCAGCAGCTCGCTTGACGCTGGCAGAGGCACCATATATTTT,CASSSLDAGRGTIYF
TRBV18,few,NA,TRBJ1-2,TGTGCCAGCTCACCCCGCGCGGCCGATGGCTACACCTTC,CASSPRAADGYTF
TRBV19,NA,TRBD1,TRBJ1-1,TGTGCCAGTAGTCCACCGGGACAGGAGCGTTTCTTT,CASSPPGQERFF
TRBV7-9,NA,NA,TRBJ1-5,TGTGCCAGCAGCCAAGATTTTGATTGGGATCAGCCCCAGCATTTT,CASSQDFDWDQPQHF
TRBV28,NA,TRBD1,TRBJ1-4,TGTGCCAGCAGCGAGTCGGGACAGGGGAATGAAAAACTGTTTTTT,CASSESGQGNEKLFF
TRBV18,NA,NA,TRBJ1-2,TGTGCCAGCTCACCCGAGAACGGGCAGGGACGGGGCTACACCTTC,CASSPENGQGRGYTF
TRBV10-3,NA,NA,TRBJ2-7,TGTGCCATCAGTGACTCGTTCGAGCAGTACTTC,CAISDSFEQYF
TRBV18,few,NA,TRBJ2-1,TGTGCCAGCTCACCCCTAGCCGACGACTACAATGAGCAGTTCTTC,CASSPLADDYNEQFF
TRBV7-6,NA,TRBD2,TRBJ2-5,TGTGCCAGCAGCTTTTATAGCGGGAGAGAGACCCAGTACTTC,CASSFYSGRETQYF
TRBV4-1,NA,NA,TRBJ2-7,TGCGCCAGCCTCAGCGTAAACTTTTACGAGCAGTACTTC,CASLSVNFYEQYF
TRBV18,NA,NA,TRBJ2-7,TGTGCCAGCTCGCCATCTACGACCTTCTACGAGCAGTACTTC,CASSPSTTFYEQYF
TRBV6-1,NA,NA,TRBJ2-3,TGTGCCAGCAGTGAGACGGGACTCGGCATTAGCACAGATACGCAGTATTTT,CASSETGLGISTDTQYF
TRBV28,NA,NA,TRBJ1-2,TGTGCCAGCAGTATAAACGGCGCGGGGGGCTACACCTTC,CASSINGAGGYTF
TRBV5-1,few,NA,TRBJ2-1,TGCGCCAGCAGCCTATACTACAATGAGCAGTTCTTC,CASSLYYNEQFF
TRBV5-1,few,TRBD1,TRBJ1-1,TGCGCCAGCAGCTTGGTCCTCCGTCCCGGGACAGGGTCGTACGCTGAAGCTTTCTTT,CASSLVLRPGTGSYAEAFF
TRBV12-5,NA,TRBD2,TRBJ2-1,TGTGCTAGTGGTCGGACTAGCGGGAGTCTAAGCTCCTACAATGAGCAGTTCTTC,CASGRTSGSLSSYNEQFF
TRBV13,NA,TRBD2,TRBJ2-2,TGTGCCAGCAGCTTAGCGTTGGCGGGAGGGCTCACCGGGGAGCTGTTTTTT,CASSLALAGGLTGELFF
TRBV7-2,NA,TRBD2,TRBJ2-7,TGTGCCAGCAGCTTATATGGGCTAGCGGGATCCGACGAGCAGTACTTC,CASSLYGLAGSDEQYF
TRBV5-6,NA,NA,TRBJ1-5,TGTGCCAGCAGCTCCTCGGAGGACCAGCCCCAGCATTTT,CASSSSEDQPQHF
TRBV27,once,NA,TRBJ2-5,TGTGCCAGCAAAGGGGGAGAGACCCAGTACTTC,CASKGGETQYF
TRBV19,once,NA,TRBJ2-3,TGTGCCAGTAAGTCCAGGGGCACAGATACGCAGTATTTT,CASKSRGTDTQYF
TRBV2,NA,TRBD2,TRBJ2-2,TGTGCCAGCAGCAAAAAACCGGGACTAGCGGAGTCGAACACCGGGGAGCTGTTTTTT,CASSKKPGLAESNTGELFF
TRBV7-2,NA,NA,TRBJ2-2,TGTGCCAGCAGCCGCCGGGAGCTTGCTTTAGCCGGGGAGCTGTTTTTT,CASSRRELALAGELFF
TRBV19,NA,TRBD1,TRBJ1-2,TGTGCCAGTAGACAACCCGGGACAGGGCTTGGCTACACCTTC,CASRQPGTGLGYTF
TRBV15,NA,NA,TRBJ2-4,TGTGCCACCAGCAGAGATCGGGAGCGGGCTCGCCCAGGGGACATTCAGTACTTC,CATSRDRERARPGDIQYF
TRBV5-5,NA,NA,TRBJ2-6,TGTGCCAGCATGAGGAGGGCAGGCCCCTCTGGGGCCAACGTCCTGACTTTC,CASMRRAGPSGANVLTF
TRBV6-5,NA,NA,TRBJ1-4,TGTGCCAGCAGCTCTCGGCCGGGGGGACTGTTTTTT,CASSSRPGGLFF
TRBV4-1,NA,NA,TRBJ1-6,TGCGCCAGCAGCCAAGATGGGGAGGTTCGCGGAGCTTCACCCCTCCACTTT,CASSQDGEVRGASPLHF
TRBV2,few,NA,TRBJ2-3,TGTGCCAGCAGTGGCTCCTTCACTCATAGCACAGATACGCAGTATTTT,CASSGSFTHSTDTQYF
TRBV19,NA,NA,TRBJ1-1,TGTGCCAGTAGTCCCATTGTGGAGAACACTGAAGCTTTCTTT,CASSPIVENTEAFF
TRBV18,once,TRBD2,TRBJ2-3,TGTGCCAGCTCACCTCGCACTAGCGGTTACACAGATACGCAGTATTTT,CASSPRTSGYTDTQYF
TRBV6-4,few,TRBD1,TRBJ2-2,TGTGCCAGCAGTGAAGGGACAGAAGACACCGGGGAGCTGTTTTTT,CASSEGTEDTGELFF
TRBV15,NA,TRBD1,TRBJ2-7,TGTGCCACCAGTACTAGACAGGGAAGCTCCTACGAGCAGTACTTC,CATSTRQGSSYEQYF
TRBV2,NA,NA,TRBJ1-5,TGTGCCAGCAGTGAAAGGGCCGGCAATCAGCCCCAGCATTTT,CASSERAGNQPQHF
TRBV11-2,once,TRBD1,TRBJ1-4,TGTGCCAGCAGCTTTCTGACAGGGTCTAATGAAAAACTGTTTTTT,CASSFLTGSNEKLFF
TRBV5-1,NA,TRBD2,TRBJ2-7,TGCGCCAGCAGACCCCTAGCGGGTTCCTACGAGCAGTACTTC,CASRPLAGSYEQYF
TRBV28,NA,NA,TRBJ2-3,TGTGCCAGCAGTTTAGCGGGTTACATGGATACGCAGTATTTT,CASSLAGYMDTQYF
TRBV28,few,NA,TRBJ1-4,TGTGCCAGCAGTTTAAACAGTGAAAAACTGTTTTTT,CASSLNSEKLFF
TRBV18,NA,NA,TRBJ2-2,TGTGCCAGCTCACCACAGGGGAACACCGGGGAGCTGTTTTTT,CASSPQGNTGELFF
TRBV28,NA,TRBD2,TRBJ2-1,TGTGCCAGCACCGGGACTAGCGGGAGAGTAACCTACAATGAGCAGTTCTTC,CASTGTSGRVTYNEQFF
TRBV28,few,NA,TRBJ1-2,TGTGCCAGCAGTTCGACCTTGTATGGCTACACCTTC,CASSSTLYGYTF
TRBV29-1,few,TRBD1,TRBJ1-3,TGCAGCGGGAGGGTCGGGACAGGGACGTCCGGCTCTGGAAACACCATATATTTT,CSGRVGTGTSGSGNTIYF
TRBV20-1,NA,NA,TRBJ2-7,TGCAGTGCAAAAATGTGGGACGAGCAGTACTTC,CSAKMWDEQYF
TRBV28,NA,NA,TRBJ2-7,TGTGCCAGCAGTTTACCAGACATTTCCTACGAGCAGTACTTC,CASSLPDISYEQYF
TRBV6-5,NA,NA,TRBJ2-5,TGTGCCAGCAGTTATTTTTACGGAGCACAAGAGACCCAGTACTTC,CASSYFYGAQETQYF
TRBV4-1,NA,NA,TRBJ2-7,TGCGCCAGCAGCCAAGCAGACGTCTCCTACGAGCAGTACTTC,CASSQADVSYEQYF
TRBV25-1,NA,NA,TRBJ2-7,TGTGCCAGCAGTGAATCATCGTCCAGCGGCACTGTACAGTACTTC,CASSESSSSGTVQYF
TRBV6-5,NA,NA,TRBJ2-1,TGTGCCAGCAGTTACGTTTCGGGTCCCAAATACAATGAGCAGTTCTTC,CASSYVSGPKYNEQFF
TRBV6-1,NA,NA,TRBJ1-2,TGTGCCAGCAGCCGGACAGTGTATGGCTACACCTTC,CASSRTVYGYTF
TRBV5-1,NA,TRBD1,TRBJ2-7,TGCGCCAGCAGACCGGGACAGGGTCTGGACGAGCAGTACTTC,CASRPGQGLDEQYF
TRBV5-1,few,NA,TRBJ2-5,TGCGCCAGCAGCCTCGTAAGAGAGACCCAGTACTTC,CASSLVRETQYF
TRBV28,NA,NA,TRBJ2-5,TGTGCCAGCAGTTTAAACGGGATCGGTCAGACCCAGTACTTC,CASSLNGIGQTQYF
TRBV15,NA,TRBD1,TRBJ2-3,TGTGCCACCAGCAGAGGGACAGGGGGATTGGCAGATACGCAGTATTTT,CATSRGTGGLADTQYF
TRBV4-1,NA,TRBD1,TRBJ1-2,TGCGCCAGCAGCCAAGGGACAGGGGGCGCCCCCTATGGCTACACCTTC,CASSQGTGGAPYGYTF